This T cell receptor beta chain was identified in a study of blood T cell repertoires in COVID-19. Original data processing: Amplification of reference gene primers provided the estimated nucleated cell counts. TCRdb's copy holds only in-frame clones and misses some; the assay was immunoSEQ multiplex PCR. Clone size and the V and J calls come from that table; the DNA yielded D and trimming. The sample yields about 220,000 clones, approximately 80% seen once. Germline assignment: CDR1 SGHTA and CDR2 FQGNSA. J was trimmed by 5 bases and V by 0 bases; bases with no gene match: 2. CDR3 size: 16 residues. The chain couples TRBV7-2 to TRBJ2-1, with 12 bases identical to TRBD2. The receptor's source is a man aged 45-65 years with active or convalescent COVID-19. The sample consisted of peripheral blood. DNA for the CDR3: TGTGCCAGCAGCTTAGCCCTAGCGGGGGGGGACAATGAGCAGTTCTTC. Translated: CASSLALAGGDNEQFF.